This T cell receptor beta chain was observed in a study of blood T cell repertoires in COVID-19. Study at large: Samples taken during acute and convalescent COVID-19 were collected in the United States, Italy and Spain. PBMCs, B-cell-depleted T cells, or T cells provided the cDNA or gDNA that made up the material.

With respect to this clone: The junction departs from germline at one end; a sequencing error may be responsible.

Per the original data handling: Estimation of nucleated cell counts relied on the amplification of reference gene primers. The repertoire was sequenced with immunoSEQ multiplex PCR; TCRdb's copy has only in-frame clones and lacks some. Clone size and the V and J calls come from that table; the DNA yielded D and trimming. The sample lists about 240,000 clones; roughly 83% were seen once. The CDR3 consists of 14 residues. The germline gives CDR1 SSHAT, CDR2 FNYEAQ (reference sequence). This receptor was obtained from an older man with acute or convalescent COVID-19. The chain joins TRBV7-7 to TRBJ1-1; 9 nucleotides align to TRBD1. The sequencing input was peripheral blood. CDR3 residues: CASSGGQGQDEAFF. DNA for the CDR3: TGTGCTAGCAGCGGTGGACAGGGGCAAGATGAAGCTTTCTTT.